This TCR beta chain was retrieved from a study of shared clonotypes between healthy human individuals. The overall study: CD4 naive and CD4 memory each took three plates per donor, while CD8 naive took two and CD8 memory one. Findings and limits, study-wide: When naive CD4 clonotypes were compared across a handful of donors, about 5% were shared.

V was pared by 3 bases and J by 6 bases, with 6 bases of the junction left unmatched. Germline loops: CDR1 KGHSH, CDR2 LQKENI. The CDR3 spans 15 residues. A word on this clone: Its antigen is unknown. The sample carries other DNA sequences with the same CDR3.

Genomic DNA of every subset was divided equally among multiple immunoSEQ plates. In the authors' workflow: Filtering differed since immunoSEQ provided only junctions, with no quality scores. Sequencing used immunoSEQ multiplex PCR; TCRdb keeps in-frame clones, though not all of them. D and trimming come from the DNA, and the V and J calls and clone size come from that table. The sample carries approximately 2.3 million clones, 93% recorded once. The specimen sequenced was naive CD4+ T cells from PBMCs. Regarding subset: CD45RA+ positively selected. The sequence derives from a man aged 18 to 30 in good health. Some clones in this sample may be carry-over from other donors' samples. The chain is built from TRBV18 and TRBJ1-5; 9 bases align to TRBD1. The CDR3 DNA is TGTGCCAGCTCACCGGGACAGGGACTAAGTCAGCCCCAGCATTTT. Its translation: CASSPGQGLSQPQHF.